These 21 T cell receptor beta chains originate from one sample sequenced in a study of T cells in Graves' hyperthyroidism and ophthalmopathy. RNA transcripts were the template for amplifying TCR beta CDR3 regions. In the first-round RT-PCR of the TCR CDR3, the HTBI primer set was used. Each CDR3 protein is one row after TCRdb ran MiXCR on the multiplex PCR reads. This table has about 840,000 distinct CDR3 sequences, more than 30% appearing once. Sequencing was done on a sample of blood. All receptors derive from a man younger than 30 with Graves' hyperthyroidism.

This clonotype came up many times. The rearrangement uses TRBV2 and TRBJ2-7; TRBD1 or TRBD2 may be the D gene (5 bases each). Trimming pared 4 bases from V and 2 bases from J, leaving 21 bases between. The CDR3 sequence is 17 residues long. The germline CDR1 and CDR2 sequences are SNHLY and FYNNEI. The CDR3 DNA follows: TGTGCCAGCAGTGGCAGAGCTTATGGGGACCGCCCCTACGAGCAGTACTTC. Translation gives CASSGRAYGDRPYEQYF.

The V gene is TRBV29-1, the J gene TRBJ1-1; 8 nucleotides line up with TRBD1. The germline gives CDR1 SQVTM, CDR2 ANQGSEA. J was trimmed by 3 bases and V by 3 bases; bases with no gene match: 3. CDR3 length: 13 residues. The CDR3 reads CSVEPTGDTEAFF. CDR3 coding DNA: TGCAGCGTTGAGCCGACAGGGGACACTGAAGCTTTCTTT.

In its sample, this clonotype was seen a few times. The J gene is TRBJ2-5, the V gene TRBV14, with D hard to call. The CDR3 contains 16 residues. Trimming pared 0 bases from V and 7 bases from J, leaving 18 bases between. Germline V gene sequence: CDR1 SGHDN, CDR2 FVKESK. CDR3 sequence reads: CASSQDRLYQMWTQYF. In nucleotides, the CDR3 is TGTGCCAGCAGCCAAGATAGGCTCTATCAGATGTGGACCCAGTACTTC.

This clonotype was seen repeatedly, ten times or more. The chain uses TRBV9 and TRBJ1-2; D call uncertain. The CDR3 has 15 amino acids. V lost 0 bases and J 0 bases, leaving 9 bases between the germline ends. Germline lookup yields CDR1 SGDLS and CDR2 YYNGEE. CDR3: CASSVGGGANYGYTF. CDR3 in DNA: TGTGCCAGCAGCGTAGGTGGAGGAGCTAACTATGGCTACACCTTC. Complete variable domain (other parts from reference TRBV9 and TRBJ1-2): DSGVTQTPKHLITATGQRVTLRCSPRSGDLSVYWYQQSLDQGLQFLIQYYNGEERAKGNILERFSAQQFPDLHSELNLSSLELGDSALYFCASSVGGGANYGYTFGSGTRLTVV.

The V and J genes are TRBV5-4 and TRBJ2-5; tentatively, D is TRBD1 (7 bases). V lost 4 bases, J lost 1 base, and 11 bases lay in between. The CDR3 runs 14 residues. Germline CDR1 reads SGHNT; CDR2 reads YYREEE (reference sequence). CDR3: CASSTGDSQETQYF. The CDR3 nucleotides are TGTGCCAGCAGCACGGGGGACAGCCAAGAGACCCAGTACTTC.

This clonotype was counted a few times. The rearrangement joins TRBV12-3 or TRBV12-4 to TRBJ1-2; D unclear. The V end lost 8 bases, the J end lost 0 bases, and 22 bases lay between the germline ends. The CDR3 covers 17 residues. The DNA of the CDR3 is TGTGCCAGCTCACCGAATGCCTATCCCGGGGCTAACTATGGCTACACCTTC. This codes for CASSPNAYPGANYGYTF.

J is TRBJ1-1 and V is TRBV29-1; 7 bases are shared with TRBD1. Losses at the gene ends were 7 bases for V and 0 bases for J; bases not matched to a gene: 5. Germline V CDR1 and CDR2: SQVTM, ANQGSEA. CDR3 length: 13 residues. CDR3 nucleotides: TGCAGCGCCACACAGGGGATGAACACTGAAGCTTTCTTT. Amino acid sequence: CSATQGMNTEAFF.

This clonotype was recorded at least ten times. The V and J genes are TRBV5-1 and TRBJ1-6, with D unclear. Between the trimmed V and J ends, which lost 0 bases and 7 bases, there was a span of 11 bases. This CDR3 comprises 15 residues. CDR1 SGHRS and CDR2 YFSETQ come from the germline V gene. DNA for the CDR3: TGCGCCAGCAGCTTGGATGGAGGCCCCAATTCACCCCTCCACTTT. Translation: CASSLDGGPNSPLHF.

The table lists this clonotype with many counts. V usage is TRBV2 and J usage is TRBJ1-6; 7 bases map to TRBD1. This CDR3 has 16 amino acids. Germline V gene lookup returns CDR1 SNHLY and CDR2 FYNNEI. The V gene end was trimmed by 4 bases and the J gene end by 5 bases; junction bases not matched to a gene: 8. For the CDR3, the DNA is TGTGCCAGCAGTGGAGGGAGACAGGGAAATAATTCACCCCTCCACTTT. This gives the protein CASSGGRQGNNSPLHF.

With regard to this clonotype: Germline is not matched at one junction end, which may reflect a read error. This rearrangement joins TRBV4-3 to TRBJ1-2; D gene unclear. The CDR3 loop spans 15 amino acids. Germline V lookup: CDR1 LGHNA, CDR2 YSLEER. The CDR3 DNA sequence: TGCGCCAGCAGCCCCAACACAGAATTTAACTATAGCTACACCTTC. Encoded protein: CASSPNTEFNYSYTF.

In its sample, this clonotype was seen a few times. The CDR3 coding sequence is TGCGCCACTCAGAAAGGGACAGGTTTGAACACTGAAGCTTTCTTT. This translates into CATQKGTGLNTEAFF. V and J are TRBV5-1 and TRBJ1-1; 8 bases match TRBD1. Trimming at V came to 9 bases and at J to 0 bases, leaving 10 bases not matched to a gene. CDR1 is SGHRS, CDR2 YFSETQ, per germline. The CDR3 has 15 amino acids. Full variable domain (missing parts from reference TRBV5-1 and TRBJ1-1): KAGVTQTPRYLIKTRGQQVTLSCSPISGHRSVSWYQQTPGQGLQFLFEYFSETQRNKGNFPGRFSGRQFSNSRSEMNVSTLELGDSALYLCATQKGTGLNTEAFFGQGTRLTVV.

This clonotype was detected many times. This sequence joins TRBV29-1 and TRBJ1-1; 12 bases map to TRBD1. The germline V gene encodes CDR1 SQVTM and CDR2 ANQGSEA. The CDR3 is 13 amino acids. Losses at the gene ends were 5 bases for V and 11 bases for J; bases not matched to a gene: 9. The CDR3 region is CSVPGQGAFGAFF. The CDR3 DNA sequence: TGCAGCGTTCCGGGACAGGGGGCCTTCGGGGCTTTCTTT.

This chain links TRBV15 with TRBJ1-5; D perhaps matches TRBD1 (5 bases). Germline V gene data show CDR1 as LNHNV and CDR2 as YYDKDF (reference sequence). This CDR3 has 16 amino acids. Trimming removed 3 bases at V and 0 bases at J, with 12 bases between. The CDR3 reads CATSSGYRNSNQPQHF. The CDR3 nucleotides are TGTGCCACCAGCAGTGGGTACAGGAATAGCAATCAGCCCCAGCATTTT.

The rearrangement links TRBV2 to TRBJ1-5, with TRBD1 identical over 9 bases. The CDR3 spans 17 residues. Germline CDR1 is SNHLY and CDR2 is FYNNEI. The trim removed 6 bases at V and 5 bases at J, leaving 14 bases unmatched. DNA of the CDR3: TGTGCCAGCAGGGCCCCAGGGGGACAGGGTCGAGATCAGCCCCAGCATTTT. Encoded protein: CASRAPGGQGRDQPQHF. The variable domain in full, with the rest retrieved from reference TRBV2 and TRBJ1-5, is EPEVTQTPSHQVTQMGQEVILRCVPISNHLYFYWYRQILGQKVEFLVSFYNNEISEKSEIFDDQFSVERPDGSNFTLKIRSTKLEDSAMYFCASRAPGGQGRDQPQHFGDGTRLSIL.

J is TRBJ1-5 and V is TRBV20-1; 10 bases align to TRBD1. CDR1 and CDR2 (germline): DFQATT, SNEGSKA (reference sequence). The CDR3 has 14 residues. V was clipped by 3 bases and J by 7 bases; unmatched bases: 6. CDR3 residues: CSASGGTGEQPQHF. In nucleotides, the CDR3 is TGCAGTGCTAGTGGGGGGACAGGGGAACAGCCCCAGCATTTT.

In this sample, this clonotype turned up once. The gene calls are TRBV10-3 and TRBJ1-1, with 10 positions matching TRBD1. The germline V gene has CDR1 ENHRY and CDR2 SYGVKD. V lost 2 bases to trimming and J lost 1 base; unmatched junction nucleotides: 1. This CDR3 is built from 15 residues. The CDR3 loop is CAISEGTGANTEAFF. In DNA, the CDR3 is TGTGCCATCAGTGAGGGGACAGGGGCGAACACTGAAGCTTTCTTT.

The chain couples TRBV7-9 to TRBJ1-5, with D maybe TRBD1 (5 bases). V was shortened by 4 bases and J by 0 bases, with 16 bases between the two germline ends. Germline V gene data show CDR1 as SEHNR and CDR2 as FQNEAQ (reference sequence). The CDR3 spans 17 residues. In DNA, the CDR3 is TGTGCCAGCAGCTCGCTGCCCAGGGAAAATAGCAATCAGCCCCAGCATTTT. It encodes CASSSLPRENSNQPQHF.

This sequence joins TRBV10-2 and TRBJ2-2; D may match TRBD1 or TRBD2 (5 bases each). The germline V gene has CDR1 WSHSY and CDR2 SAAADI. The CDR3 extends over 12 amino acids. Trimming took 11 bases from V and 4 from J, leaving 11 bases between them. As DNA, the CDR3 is TGCGCCGCCCACGGGGCCACCGGGGAGCTGTTTTTT. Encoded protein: CAAHGATGELFF.

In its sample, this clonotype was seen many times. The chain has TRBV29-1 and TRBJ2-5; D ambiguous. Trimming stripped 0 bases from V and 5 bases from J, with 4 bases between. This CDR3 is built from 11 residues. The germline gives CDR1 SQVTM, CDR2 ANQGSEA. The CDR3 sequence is CSVEDLETQYF. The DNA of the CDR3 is TGCAGCGTTGAAGATCTGGAGACCCAGTACTTC.

The CDR3 reads CAVWSGTGRETQYF. CDR3 DNA sequence: TGTGCCGTATGGTCCGGGACAGGGAGGGAGACCCAGTACTTC. V is TRBV10-3 and J is TRBJ2-5; 9 nucleotides agree with TRBD1. CDR3 length: 14 residues. J lost 5 bases, V lost 11 bases, and 12 bases had no gene match. Germline V CDR1 and CDR2: ENHRY, SYGVKD.

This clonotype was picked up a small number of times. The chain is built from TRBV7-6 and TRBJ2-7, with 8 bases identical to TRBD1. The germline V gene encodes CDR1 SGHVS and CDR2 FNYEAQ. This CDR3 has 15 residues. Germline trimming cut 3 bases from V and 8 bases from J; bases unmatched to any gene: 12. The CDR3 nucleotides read TGTGCCAGCAGCTTTCGACCGACAGGGGCTTTAAAGCAGTACTTC. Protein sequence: CASSFRPTGALKQYF.